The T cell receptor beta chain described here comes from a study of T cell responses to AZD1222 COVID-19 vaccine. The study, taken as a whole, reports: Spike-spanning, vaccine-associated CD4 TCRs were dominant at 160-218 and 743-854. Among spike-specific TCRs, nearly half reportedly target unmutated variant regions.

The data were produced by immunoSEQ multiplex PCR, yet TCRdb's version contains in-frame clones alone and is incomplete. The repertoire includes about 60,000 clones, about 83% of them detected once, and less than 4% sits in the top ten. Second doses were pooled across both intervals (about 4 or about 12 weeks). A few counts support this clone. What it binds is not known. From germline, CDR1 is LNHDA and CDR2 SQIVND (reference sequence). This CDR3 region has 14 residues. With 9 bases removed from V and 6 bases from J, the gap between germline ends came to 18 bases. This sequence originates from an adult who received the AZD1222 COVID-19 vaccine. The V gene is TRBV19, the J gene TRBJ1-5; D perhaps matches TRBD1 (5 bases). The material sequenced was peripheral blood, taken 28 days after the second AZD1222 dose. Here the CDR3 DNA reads TGTGCCAGGGCGACTTGGGGACGAAGTCAGCCCCAGCATTTT. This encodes CARATWGRSQPQHF.